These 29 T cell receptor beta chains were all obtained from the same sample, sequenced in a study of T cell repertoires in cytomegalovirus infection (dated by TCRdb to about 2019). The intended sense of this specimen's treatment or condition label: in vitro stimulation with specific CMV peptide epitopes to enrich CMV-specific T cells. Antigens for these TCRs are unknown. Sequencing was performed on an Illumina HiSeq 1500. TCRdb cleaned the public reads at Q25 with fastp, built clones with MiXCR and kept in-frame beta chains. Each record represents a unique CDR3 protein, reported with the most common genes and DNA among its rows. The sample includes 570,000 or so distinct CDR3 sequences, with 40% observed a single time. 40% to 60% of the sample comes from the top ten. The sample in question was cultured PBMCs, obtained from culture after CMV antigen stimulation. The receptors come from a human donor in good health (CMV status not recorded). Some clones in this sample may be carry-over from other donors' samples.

DNA for the CDR3: TGTGCCAGCAGCTTATCGACGTGGGCCCAGTACTTC. Translation: CASSLSTWAQYF. The gene calls are TRBV7-9 and TRBJ2-5; no reliable D call. The CDR3 is 12 residues long. Looked up from germline, CDR1 is SEHNR and CDR2 is FQNEAQ (reference sequence). V lost 2 bases and J lost 9, with 10 bases in between. Looking up the rest from reference TRBV7-9 and TRBJ2-5 gives the full variable domain: DTGVSQNPRHKITKRGQNVTFRCDPISEHNRLYWYRQTLGQGPEFLTYFQNEAQLEKSRLLSDRFSAERPKGSFSTLEIQRTEQGDSAMYLCASSLSTWAQYFGPGTRLLVL.

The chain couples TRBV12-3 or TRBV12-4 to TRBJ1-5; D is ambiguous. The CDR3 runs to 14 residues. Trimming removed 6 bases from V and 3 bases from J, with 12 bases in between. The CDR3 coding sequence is TGTGCCAGCAGACCGCCAGGCCTCAATCAGCCCCAGCATTTT. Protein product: CASRPPGLNQPQHF.

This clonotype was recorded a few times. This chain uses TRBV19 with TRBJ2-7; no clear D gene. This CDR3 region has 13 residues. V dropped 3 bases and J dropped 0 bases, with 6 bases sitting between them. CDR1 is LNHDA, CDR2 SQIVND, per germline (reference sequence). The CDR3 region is CASSIGYSYEQYF. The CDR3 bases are TGTGCCAGTAGTATCGGTTACTCCTACGAGCAGTACTTC.

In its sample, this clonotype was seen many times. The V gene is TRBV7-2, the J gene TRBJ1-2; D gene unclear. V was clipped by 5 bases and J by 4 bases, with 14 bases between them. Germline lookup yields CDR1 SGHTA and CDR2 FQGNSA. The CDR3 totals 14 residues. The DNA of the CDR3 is TGTGCCAGCAGCCGCAGTTTGACCGTCTATGGCTACACCTTC. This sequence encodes CASSRSLTVYGYTF.

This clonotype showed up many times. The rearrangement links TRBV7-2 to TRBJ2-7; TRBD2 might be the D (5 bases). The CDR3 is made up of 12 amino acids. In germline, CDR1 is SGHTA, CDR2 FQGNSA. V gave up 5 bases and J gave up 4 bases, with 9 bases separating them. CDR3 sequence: CASSQEEYEQYF. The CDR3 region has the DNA TGTGCCAGCAGCCAGGAGGAGTACGAGCAGTACTTC.

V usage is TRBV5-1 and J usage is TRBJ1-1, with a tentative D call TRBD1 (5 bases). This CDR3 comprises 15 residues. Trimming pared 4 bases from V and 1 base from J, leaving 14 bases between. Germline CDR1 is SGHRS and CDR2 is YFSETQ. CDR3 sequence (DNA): TGCGCCAGCAGCGATGGGGACGGAAGGAACACTGAAGCTTTCTTT. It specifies CASSDGDGRNTEAFF.

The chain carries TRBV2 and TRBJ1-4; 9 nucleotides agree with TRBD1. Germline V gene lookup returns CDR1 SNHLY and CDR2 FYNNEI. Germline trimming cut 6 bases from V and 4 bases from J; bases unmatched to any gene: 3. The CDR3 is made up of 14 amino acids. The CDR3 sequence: CASRGQGLNEKLFF. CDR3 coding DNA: TGTGCCAGCAGGGGACAGGGCCTTAATGAAAAACTGTTTTTT.

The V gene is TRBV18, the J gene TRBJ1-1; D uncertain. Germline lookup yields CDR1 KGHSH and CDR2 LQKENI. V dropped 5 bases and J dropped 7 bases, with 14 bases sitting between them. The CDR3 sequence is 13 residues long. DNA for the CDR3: TGTGCCAGCTCAGGCAGTCCTCGAGATGAAGCTTTCTTT. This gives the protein CASSGSPRDEAFF.

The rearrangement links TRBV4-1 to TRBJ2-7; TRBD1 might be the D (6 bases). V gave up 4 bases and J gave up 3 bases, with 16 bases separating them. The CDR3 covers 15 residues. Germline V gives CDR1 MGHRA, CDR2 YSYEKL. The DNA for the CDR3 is TGCGCCAGCAGCCTTAGACAGGTACCTATCTACGAGCAGTACTTC. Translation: CASSLRQVPIYEQYF.

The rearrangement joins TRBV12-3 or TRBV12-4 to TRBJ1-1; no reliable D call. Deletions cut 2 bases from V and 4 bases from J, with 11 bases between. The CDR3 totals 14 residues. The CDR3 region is CASSLKGIGTEAFF. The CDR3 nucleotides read TGTGCCAGCAGTTTAAAGGGTATTGGCACTGAAGCTTTCTTT.

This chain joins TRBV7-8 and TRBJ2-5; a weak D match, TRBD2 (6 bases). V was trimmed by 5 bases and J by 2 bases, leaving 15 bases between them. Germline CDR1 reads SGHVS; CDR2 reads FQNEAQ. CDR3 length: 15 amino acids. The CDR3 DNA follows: TGTGCCAGCAGCCCCAGCGGGCCAGCTCAAGAGACCCAGTACTTC. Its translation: CASSPSGPAQETQYF.

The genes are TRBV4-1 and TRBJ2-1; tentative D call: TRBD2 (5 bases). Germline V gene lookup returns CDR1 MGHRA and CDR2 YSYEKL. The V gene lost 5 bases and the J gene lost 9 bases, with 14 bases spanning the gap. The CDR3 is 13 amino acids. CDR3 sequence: CASSWRPAGEQFF. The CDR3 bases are TGCGCCAGCAGCTGGAGGCCGGCGGGTGAGCAGTTCTTC.

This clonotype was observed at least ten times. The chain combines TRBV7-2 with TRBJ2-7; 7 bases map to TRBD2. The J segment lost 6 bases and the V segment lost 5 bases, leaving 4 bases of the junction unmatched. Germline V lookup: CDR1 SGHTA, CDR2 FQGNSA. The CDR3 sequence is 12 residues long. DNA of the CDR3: TGTGCCAGCAGCGTGGGGAGGGCCGAGCAGTACTTC. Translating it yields CASSVGRAEQYF.

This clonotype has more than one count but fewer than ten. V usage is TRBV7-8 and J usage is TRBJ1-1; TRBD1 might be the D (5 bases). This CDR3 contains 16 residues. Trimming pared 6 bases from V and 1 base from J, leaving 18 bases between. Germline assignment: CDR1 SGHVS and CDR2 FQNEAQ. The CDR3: CASRLFSGRTNTEAFF. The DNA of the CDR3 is TGTGCCAGCAGGCTCTTCTCGGGACGGACGAACACTGAAGCTTTCTTT.

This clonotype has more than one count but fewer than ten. The CDR3 DNA reads as TGTGCCAGCAGCATGACTAGCGGGGGGTACTACAATGAGCAGTTCTTC. Protein: CASSMTSGGYYNEQFF. This chain joins TRBV7-8 and TRBJ2-1; TRBD2 agrees at 13 bases. Unmatched junction bases numbered 4, after V lost 5 bases and J lost 3 bases. CDR3 length: 16 amino acids. Per germline, CDR1 SGHVS and CDR2 FQNEAQ. Full variable domain (outside the CDR3, taken from reference TRBV7-8 and TRBJ2-1): GAGVSQSPRYKVAKRGQDVALRCDPISGHVSLFWYQQALGQGPEFLTYFQNEAQLDKSGLPSDRFFAERPEGSVSTLKIQRTQQEDSAVYLCASSMTSGGYYNEQFFGPGTRLTVL.

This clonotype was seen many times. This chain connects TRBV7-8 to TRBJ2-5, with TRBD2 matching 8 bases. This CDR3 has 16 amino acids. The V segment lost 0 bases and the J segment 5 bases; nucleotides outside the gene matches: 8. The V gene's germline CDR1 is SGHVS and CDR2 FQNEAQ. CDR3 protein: CASSLATAGAGETQYF. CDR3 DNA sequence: TGTGCCAGCAGCTTAGCGACAGCGGGGGCGGGGGAGACCCAGTACTTC.

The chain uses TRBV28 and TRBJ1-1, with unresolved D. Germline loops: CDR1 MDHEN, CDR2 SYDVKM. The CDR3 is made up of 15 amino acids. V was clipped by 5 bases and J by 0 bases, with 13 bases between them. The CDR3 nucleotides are TGTGCCAGCAGTACCGACGGGAACATGAACACTGAAGCTTTCTTT. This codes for CASSTDGNMNTEAFF.

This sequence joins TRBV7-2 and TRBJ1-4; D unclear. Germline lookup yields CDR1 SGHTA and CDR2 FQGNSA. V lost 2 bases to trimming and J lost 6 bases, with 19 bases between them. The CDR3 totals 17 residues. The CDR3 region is CASSLHARGVRDEKLFF. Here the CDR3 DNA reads TGTGCCAGCAGCTTACACGCACGGGGAGTAAGGGATGAAAAACTGTTTTTT.

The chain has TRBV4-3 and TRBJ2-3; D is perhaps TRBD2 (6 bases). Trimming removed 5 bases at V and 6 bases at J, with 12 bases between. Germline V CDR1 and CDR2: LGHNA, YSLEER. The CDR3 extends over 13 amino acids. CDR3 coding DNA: TGCGCCAGCAGCGATGGGAGGAGGGATACGCAGTATTTT. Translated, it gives CASSDGRRDTQYF.

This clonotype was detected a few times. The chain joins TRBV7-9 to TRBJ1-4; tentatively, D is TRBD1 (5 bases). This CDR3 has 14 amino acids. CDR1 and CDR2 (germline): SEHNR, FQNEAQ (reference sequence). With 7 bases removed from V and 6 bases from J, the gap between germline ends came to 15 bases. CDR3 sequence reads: CASNLNQGDEKLFF. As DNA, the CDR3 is TGTGCCAGCAACCTTAACCAAGGGGATGAAAAACTGTTTTTT.

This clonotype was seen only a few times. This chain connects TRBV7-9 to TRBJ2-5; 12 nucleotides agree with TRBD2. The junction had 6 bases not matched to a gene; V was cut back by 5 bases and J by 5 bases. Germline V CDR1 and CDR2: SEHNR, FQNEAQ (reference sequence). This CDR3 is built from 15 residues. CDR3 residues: CASSPKTSGSETQYF. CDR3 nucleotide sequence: TGTGCCAGCAGCCCAAAGACTAGCGGGAGTGAGACCCAGTACTTC.

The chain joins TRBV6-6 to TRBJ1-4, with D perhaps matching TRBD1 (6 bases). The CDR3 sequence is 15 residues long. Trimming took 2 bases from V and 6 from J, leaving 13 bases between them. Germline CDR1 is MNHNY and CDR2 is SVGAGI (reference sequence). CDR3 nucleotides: TGTGCCAGCAGTTACGGGAACAGGGTGGATGAAAAACTGTTTTTT. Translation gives CASSYGNRVDEKLFF.

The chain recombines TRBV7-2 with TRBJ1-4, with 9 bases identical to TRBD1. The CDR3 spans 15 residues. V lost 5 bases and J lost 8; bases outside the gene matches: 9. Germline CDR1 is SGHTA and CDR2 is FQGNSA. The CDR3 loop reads CASSKQGASFEKLFF. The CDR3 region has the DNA TGTGCCAGCAGCAAACAGGGGGCATCTTTCGAAAAACTGTTTTTT.

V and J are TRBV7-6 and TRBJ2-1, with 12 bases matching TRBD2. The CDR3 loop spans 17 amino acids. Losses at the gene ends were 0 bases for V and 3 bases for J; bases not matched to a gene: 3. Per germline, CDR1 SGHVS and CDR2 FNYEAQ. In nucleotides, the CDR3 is TGTGCCAGCAGCTTAGCTCCTAGCGGGGGGGTCTACAATGAGCAGTTCTTC. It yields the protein CASSLAPSGGVYNEQFF.

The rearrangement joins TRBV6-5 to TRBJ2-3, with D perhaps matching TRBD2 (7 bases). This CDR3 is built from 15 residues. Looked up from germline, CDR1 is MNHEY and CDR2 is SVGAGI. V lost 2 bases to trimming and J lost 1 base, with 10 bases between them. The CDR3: CASSYGGAGTDTQYF. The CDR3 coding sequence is TGTGCCAGCAGTTACGGGGGGGCTGGCACAGATACGCAGTATTTT.

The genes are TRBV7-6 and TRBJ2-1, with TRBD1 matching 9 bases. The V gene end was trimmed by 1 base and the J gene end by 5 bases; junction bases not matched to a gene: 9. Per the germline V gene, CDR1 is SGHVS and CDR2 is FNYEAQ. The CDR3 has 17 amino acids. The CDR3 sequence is CASSLVRTGGAHNEQFF. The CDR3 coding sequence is TGTGCCAGCAGCTTAGTCCGCACAGGGGGCGCCCACAATGAGCAGTTCTTC. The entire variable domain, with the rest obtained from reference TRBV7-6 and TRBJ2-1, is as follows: GAGVSQSPRYKVTKRGQDVALRCDPISGHVSLYWYRQALGQGPEFLTYFNYEAQQDKSGLPNDRFSAERPEGSISTLTIQRTEQRDSAMYRCASSLVRTGGAHNEQFFGPGTRLTVL.

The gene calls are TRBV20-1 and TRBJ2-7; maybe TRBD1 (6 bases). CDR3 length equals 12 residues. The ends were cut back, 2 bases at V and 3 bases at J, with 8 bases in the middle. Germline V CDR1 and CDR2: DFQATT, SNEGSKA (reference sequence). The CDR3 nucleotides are TGCAGTGCTAGACCGACAGGCTACGAGCAGTACTTC. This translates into CSARPTGYEQYF.

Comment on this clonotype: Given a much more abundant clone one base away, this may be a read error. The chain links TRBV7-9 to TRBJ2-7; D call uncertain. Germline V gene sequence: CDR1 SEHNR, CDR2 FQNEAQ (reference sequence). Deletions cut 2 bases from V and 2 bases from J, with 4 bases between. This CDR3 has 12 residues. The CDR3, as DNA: TGTGCCAGCAGCTTAAAGCCCTACGAGCAGTACTTC. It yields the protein CASSLKPYEQYF.

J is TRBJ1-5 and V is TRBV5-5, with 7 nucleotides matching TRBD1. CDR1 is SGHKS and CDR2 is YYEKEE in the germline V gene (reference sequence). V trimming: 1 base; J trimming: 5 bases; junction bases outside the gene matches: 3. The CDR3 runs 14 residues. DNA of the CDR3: TGTGCCAGCAGCTTGTGGGACAGTTATCAGCCCCAGCATTTT. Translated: CASSLWDSYQPQHF.